The 6 T cell receptor beta chains listed next were all sequenced from one sample in a study of blood T cell repertoires in COVID-19. Using immunoSEQ multiplex PCR, the repertoire was profiled, and TCRdb retains in-frame clones only, with some absent. There are tens of thousands of clones in the sample; 70% to 85% occur only once, and 3.5% to 5% lies in the top ten. Material: peripheral blood. Receptor source: a woman aged 55-70 years with acute or convalescent COVID-19.

V usage is TRBV7-6 and J usage is TRBJ1-1; D may be TRBD1 (5 bases). Germline assignment: CDR1 SGHVS and CDR2 FNYEAQ. V was shortened by 1 base and J by 1 base, with 7 bases between the two germline ends. The CDR3 runs to 14 residues. The CDR3 DNA reads as TGTGCCAGCAGCTTAGACGACAGGAACACTGAAGCTTTCTTT. Protein sequence: CASSLDDRNTEAFF.

The sample holds one count of this clone. V gene TRBV5-1 combines with J gene TRBJ1-3, with TRBD1 matching 8 bases. This CDR3 region has 17 residues. V lost 4 bases, J lost 0 bases, and 9 bases stayed unmatched. Germline CDR1 and CDR2: SGHRS and YFSETQ. The CDR3 coding sequence is TGCGCCAGCAGCCCAGGGACAGGTACAACCTCTGGAAACACCATATATTTT. Translating it yields CASSPGTGTTSGNTIYF.

The genes are TRBV5-6 and TRBJ1-5; 8 bases align to TRBD1. Germline lookup yields CDR1 SGHDT and CDR2 YYEEEE. The CDR3 has 16 amino acids. Unmatched junction bases numbered 4, after V lost 0 bases and J lost 2 bases. The CDR3 protein is CASSLGTGYGNQPQHF. CDR3 DNA: TGTGCCAGCAGCTTGGGGACAGGGTACGGCAATCAGCCCCAGCATTTT.

This CDR3 is CAISEASGVDEQYF. The CDR3 DNA is TGTGCCATCAGTGAGGCGAGCGGGGTTGACGAGCAGTACTTC. The V and J genes are TRBV10-3 and TRBJ2-7; 7 bases are shared with TRBD2. The CDR3 contains 14 residues. V was clipped by 2 bases and J by 5 bases; unmatched bases: 6. In germline, CDR1 is ENHRY, CDR2 SYGVKD.

The chain uses TRBV18 and TRBJ2-7; 8 bases are shared with TRBD2. The germline CDR1 and CDR2 sequences are KGHSH and LQKENI. The CDR3 spans 20 residues. Trimming cost V 3 bases and J 0 bases; bases outside gene matches: 19. This CDR3 reads CASSPLGAGGPPSGSYEQYF. CDR3 nucleotide sequence: TGTGCCAGCTCACCCCTTGGGGCGGGAGGACCACCTTCCGGCTCCTACGAGCAGTACTTC.

V is TRBV19 and J is TRBJ1-2; 11 positions match TRBD1. The CDR3 runs to 15 residues. The V segment lost 9 bases and the J segment 3 bases; nucleotides outside the gene matches: 9. The V gene's germline CDR1 is LNHDA and CDR2 SQIVND (reference sequence). CDR3 nucleotide sequence: TGTGCCAGCCGGACAGGGGGCGCTTCTGACTATGGCTACACCTTC. Translated, it gives CASRTGGASDYGYTF.